A selection of T cell receptor beta chains follows, all from one sample in a study of blood T cell repertoires in COVID-19. Libraries were prepared by immunoSEQ multiplex PCR; TCRdb keeps only in-frame clonotypes and omits some of them. This sample has around 360,000 clones, with approximately 89% found just once. The sequencing sample was made of PBMCs or T cells enriched from blood (not recorded which). The receptor set was obtained from a man aged 35-49 years in a cohort exposed to, infected with or recovered from COVID-19 (not recorded which). Both conserved end residues are part of each CDR3. D genes are given only for firm matches. Size is stated for part of the rows, as once, few or many counts, or as a class when the clone is expanded.

size,J,D,V,CDR3,DNA
once,TRBJ2-3,.,TRBV6-5,CASTTGITDTQYF,TGTGCCAGCACGACAGGCATCACAGATACGCAGTATTTT
.,TRBJ1-4,.,TRBV5-1,CASSFFDGNEKLFF,TGCGCCAGCAGCTTCTTCGACGGGAATGAAAAACTGTTTTTT
.,TRBJ1-5,TRBD1,TRBV19,CATQALTGNNQPQHF,TGTGCCACCCAGGCCCTGACAGGGAACAATCAGCCCCAGCATTTT
few,TRBJ1-4,TRBD1,TRBV5-1,CASSQDGGQGLGEKLFF,TGCGCCAGCAGCCAGGATGGTGGACAGGGGTTGGGTGAAAAACTGTTTTTT
.,TRBJ2-7,TRBD2,TRBV28,CASGSSGRIAEQYF,TGTGCCAGCGGGTCTAGCGGGAGAATTGCCGAGCAGTACTTC
.,TRBJ1-5,.,TRBV18,CASSLQVTTSNQPQHF,TGTGCCAGCTCATTACAGGTGACAACTAGCAATCAGCCCCAGCATTTT
once,TRBJ1-2,.,TRBV6-5,CASSLRVSYGYTF,TGTGCCAGCAGCCTCCGGGTTAGTTATGGCTACACCTTC
.,TRBJ2-3,.,TRBV5-6,CASSKGRGTDTQYF,TGTGCCAGCAGCAAAGGCCGGGGTACAGATACGCAGTATTTT
.,TRBJ1-2,TRBD1,TRBV11-2,CASSTRQGSYGYTF,TGTGCCAGCAGCACTAGACAGGGGAGCTATGGCTACACCTTC
.,TRBJ1-3,.,TRBV5-6,CASRGGGNTIYF,TGTGCCAGCAGGGGCGGGGGAAACACCATATATTTT
.,TRBJ1-2,TRBD1,TRBV6-5,CASSSPGQGYYGYTF,TGTGCCAGCAGTAGCCCGGGACAGGGCTACTACGGCTACACCTTC
.,TRBJ1-4,.,TRBV7-2,CASSLGTTTGRRREKLFF,TGTGCCAGCAGCTTAGGCACCACAACAGGGCGCCGGCGGGAAAAACTGTTTTTT
.,TRBJ2-3,TRBD2,TRBV25-1,CASSGGSSMADTQYF,TGTGCCAGCAGCGGCGGGAGTAGTATGGCAGATACGCAGTATTTT
.,TRBJ2-7,TRBD2,TRBV7-2,CASSTRTSGRGEQYF,TGTGCCAGCAGCACTAGGACTAGCGGGAGGGGCGAGCAGTACTTC
.,TRBJ1-2,.,TRBV6-5,CASRTGFNYGYTF,TGTGCCAGCAGGACAGGATTTAACTATGGCTACACCTTC
.,TRBJ2-5,.,TRBV4-1,CASSRVYQETQYF,TGCGCCAGCAGCCGAGTGTACCAAGAGACCCAGTACTTC
.,TRBJ2-7,TRBD2,TRBV16,CASSQSGLAGAGEQYF,TGTGCCAGCAGCCAATCGGGACTAGCGGGGGCGGGAGAGCAGTACTTC
.,TRBJ2-1,.,TRBV24-1,CATSDSGRTANEQFF,TGTGCCACCAGTGATTCGGGGAGGACGGCAAATGAGCAGTTCTTC
once,TRBJ2-3,TRBD1,TRBV25-1,CASSERGQGAWGTQYF,TGTGCCAGCAGTGAGAGAGGACAGGGGGCCTGGGGTACGCAGTATTTT
.,TRBJ2-1,TRBD2,TRBV9,CASSVGWREFDNEQFF,TGTGCCAGCAGCGTAGGGTGGCGGGAGTTTGACAATGAGCAGTTCTTC
.,TRBJ1-6,.,TRBV30,CAWKQEGSPLHF,TGTGCCTGGAAACAGGAGGGTTCACCCCTCCACTTT
.,TRBJ1-1,TRBD1,TRBV25-1,CASRAQGARAFF,TGTGCCAGCAGAGCGCAGGGGGCGCGAGCTTTCTTT
.,TRBJ2-6,.,TRBV3-1/TRBV3-2,CASSPDQGRGANVLTF,TGTGCCAGCAGCCCAGATCAGGGGCGCGGGGCCAACGTCCTGACTTTC
few,TRBJ1-3,.,TRBV28,CASSTVGASGNTIYF,TGTGCCAGCAGTACCGTGGGGGCTAGTGGAAACACCATATATTTT
.,TRBJ2-1,TRBD2,TRBV7-9,CASSLVAGLANDEQFF,TGTGCCAGCAGCTTAGTGGCCGGACTAGCGAACGATGAGCAGTTCTTC
few,TRBJ2-7,.,TRBV7-9,CASSLDRANEQYF,TGTGCCAGCAGCTTAGACAGGGCCAACGAGCAGTACTTC
.,TRBJ2-5,TRBD2,TRBV9,CASSATSGSETQYF,TGTGCCAGCAGCGCGACTAGCGGGAGTGAGACCCAGTACTTC
.,TRBJ2-1,TRBD1,TRBV11-3,CASSAWTGDNNEQFF,TGTGCCAGCAGCGCTTGGACAGGAGATAACAATGAGCAGTTCTTC
.,TRBJ2-2,TRBD2,TRBV5-1,CASSPSLAGETGELFF,TGCGCCAGCAGCCCCTCATTAGCGGGAGAAACCGGGGAGCTGTTTTTT
.,TRBJ2-1,.,TRBV4-1,CASSQEDGILQYEQFF,TGCGCCAGCAGCCAAGAGGACGGGATTCTACAATATGAGCAGTTCTTC
.,TRBJ2-3,TRBD2,TRBV20-1,CSASAPSGTSTDTQYF,TGCAGTGCTAGTGCCCCTAGCGGGACTAGCACAGATACGCAGTATTTT
.,TRBJ1-1,.,TRBV5-1,CASSLESEAFF,TGCGCCAGCAGCTTGGAATCGGAAGCTTTCTTT
.,TRBJ1-5,.,TRBV25-1,CASSGDGLSNQPQHF,TGTGCCAGCAGTGGGGACGGACTAAGCAATCAGCCCCAGCATTTT
once,TRBJ2-1,.,TRBV5-1,CASSWGDRNEQFF,TGCGCCAGCAGCTGGGGGGACCGCAATGAGCAGTTCTTC
.,TRBJ2-2,.,TRBV7-2,CASSQDRGTGELFF,TGTGCCAGCAGCCAGGACAGAGGTACCGGGGAGCTGTTTTTT
.,TRBJ1-2,TRBD1,TRBV10-3,CAISEQGGGYGYTF,TGTGCCATCAGTGAGCAAGGGGGCGGCTATGGCTACACCTTC
many,TRBJ2-7,TRBD1,TRBV5-1,CASSRITGQGSYEQYF,TGCGCCAGCAGCAGAATAACGGGACAGGGATCCTACGAGCAGTACTTC
.,TRBJ2-3,TRBD2,TRBV30,CAWSDERETDTQYF,TGTGCCTGGAGTGATGAGCGGGAGACAGATACGCAGTATTTT
once,TRBJ1-1,.,TRBV6-4,CASSAEMNTEAFF,TGTGCCAGCAGTGCAGAAATGAACACTGAAGCTTTCTTT
once,TRBJ2-7,.,TRBV28,CASSSTTGARREQYF,TGTGCCAGCAGTTCCACAACAGGAGCGAGGCGCGAGCAGTACTTC
.,TRBJ1-5,.,TRBV19,CASTVGRAGIGNQPQHF,TGTGCCAGTACGGTGGGCAGGGCAGGAATTGGCAATCAGCCCCAGCATTTT
.,TRBJ1-4,.,TRBV5-4,CASSLDSLNEKLFF,TGTGCCAGCAGCTTGGACAGTCTTAATGAAAAACTGTTTTTT
.,TRBJ2-7,.,TRBV30,CALRLMREQYF,TGTGCCTTGCGACTTATGAGGGAGCAGTACTTC
.,TRBJ1-1,TRBD1,TRBV29-1,CSVGQGAGSTEAFF,TGCAGCGTTGGTCAGGGGGCAGGGAGCACTGAAGCTTTCTTT
.,TRBJ2-1,TRBD2,TRBV5-1,CASSKREAYEQFF,TGCGCCAGCAGCAAGCGGGAGGCGTATGAGCAGTTCTTC
few,TRBJ1-5,.,TRBV19,CASSSTGLNQPQHF,TGTGCCAGTAGTTCAACAGGGCTAAATCAGCCCCAGCATTTT
.,TRBJ2-3,.,TRBV11-3,CASSSLRGDTQYF,TGTGCCAGCAGCTCTCTGAGGGGGGATACGCAGTATTTT
.,TRBJ2-2,TRBD2,TRBV2,CASSELAGGRTGELFF,TGTGCCAGCAGTGAGCTAGCGGGAGGGCGTACCGGGGAGCTGTTTTTT
.,TRBJ2-1,TRBD2,TRBV27,CASLGLAGDNEQFF,TGTGCCAGCTTGGGACTAGCGGGAGACAATGAGCAGTTCTTC
.,TRBJ2-3,TRBD2,TRBV5-1,CASSLASSSGLSLGDTQYF,TGCGCCAGCAGCTTGGCTTCCTCTAGCGGGCTCTCCTTGGGAGATACGCAGTATTTT
.,TRBJ2-3,TRBD2,TRBV27,CAAGTSAPGGTDTQYF,TGTGCCGCCGGGACTAGCGCTCCAGGAGGCACAGATACGCAGTATTTT
.,TRBJ2-3,TRBD2,TRBV5-1,CASSLEASGSRDTQYF,TGCGCCAGCAGCTTGGAGGCTAGCGGGAGTAGGGATACGCAGTATTTT
.,TRBJ1-1,.,TRBV3-1/TRBV3-2,CASSKNLRLGGEAFF,TGTGCCAGCAGCAAAAACCTGAGGCTGGGTGGTGAAGCTTTCTTT
.,TRBJ1-5,.,TRBV6-5,CASSYGGNQPQHF,TGTGCCAGCAGTTACGGGGGGAATCAGCCCCAGCATTTT
many,TRBJ2-7,TRBD1,TRBV5-1,CASSTSDRGEQYF,TGCGCCAGCAGCACAAGCGACAGGGGCGAGCAGTACTTC
.,TRBJ2-7,.,TRBV3-1/TRBV3-2,CASSQELGGEQYF,TGTGCCAGCAGCCAAGAGCTGGGGGGCGAGCAGTACTTC
.,TRBJ2-7,.,TRBV2,CASSAGEQYF,TGTGCCAGCAGCGCCGGGGAGCAGTACTTC
.,TRBJ1-2,TRBD1,TRBV5-6,CASSVRDRVFGGYTF,TGTGCCAGCAGCGTCCGGGACAGGGTTTTCGGCGGCTACACCTTC
.,TRBJ1-4,TRBD1,TRBV6-5,CASSYTTGGQLFF,TGTGCCAGCAGTTACACCACAGGGGGCCAACTGTTTTTT
.,TRBJ2-6,TRBD1,TRBV3-1/TRBV3-2,CASSQDRGKLSGANVLTF,TGTGCCAGCAGCCAAGACAGGGGGAAGCTCTCTGGGGCCAACGTCCTGACTTTC